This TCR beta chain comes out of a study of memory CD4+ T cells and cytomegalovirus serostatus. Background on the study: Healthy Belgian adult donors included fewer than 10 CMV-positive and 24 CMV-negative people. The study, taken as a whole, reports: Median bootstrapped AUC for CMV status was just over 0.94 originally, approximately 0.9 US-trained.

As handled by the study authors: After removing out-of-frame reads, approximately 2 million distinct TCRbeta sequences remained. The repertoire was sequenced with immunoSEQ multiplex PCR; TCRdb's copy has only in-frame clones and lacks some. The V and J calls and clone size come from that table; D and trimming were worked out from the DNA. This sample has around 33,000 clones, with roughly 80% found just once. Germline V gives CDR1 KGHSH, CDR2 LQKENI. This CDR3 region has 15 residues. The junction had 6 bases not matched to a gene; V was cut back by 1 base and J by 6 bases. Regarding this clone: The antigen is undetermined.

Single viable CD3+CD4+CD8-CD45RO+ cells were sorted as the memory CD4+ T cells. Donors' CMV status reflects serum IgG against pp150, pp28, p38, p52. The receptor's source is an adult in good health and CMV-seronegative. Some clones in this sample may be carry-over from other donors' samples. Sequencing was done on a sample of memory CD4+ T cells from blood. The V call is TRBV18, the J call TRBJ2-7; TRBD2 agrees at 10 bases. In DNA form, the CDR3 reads TGTGCCAGCTCACCACGGAGCGGGGGGGCGTCCGAGCAGTACTTC. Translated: CASSPRSGGASEQYF.